One sample yielded the 27 T cell receptor beta chains listed below, sequenced in a study of molecular identifiers for immune sequencing clone quantification. TCRdb independently ran MiXCR on the PCR reads; one entry per CDR3 protein. The sample contains over 300,000 distinct CDR3 sequences, about 22% of which appear only once. Source material: naive CD8+ T cells from blood, with Jurkat cell RNA spiked in. Subset defined: FACS-sorted CD8+CD4-CCR7+CD45RA+ naive T cells. These receptors were collected from a human donor in good health. Some libraries in this study had Jurkat cell RNA spiked in.

This clonotype was counted at least ten times. This rearrangement joins TRBV19 to TRBJ2-7; 7 nucleotides agree with TRBD1. The V segment lost 5 bases and the J segment 2 bases; nucleotides outside the gene matches: 6. The CDR3 is 14 residues long. CDR1 is LNHDA, CDR2 SQIVND, per germline (reference sequence). CDR3 residues: CASSYRDRPYEQYF. The CDR3 region has the DNA TGTGCCAGTAGTTACCGGGACAGACCCTACGAGCAGTACTTC.

Concerning this clonotype: This clone may be a read error of a much larger clone one base away. The V gene is TRBV4-1, the J gene TRBJ2-7; the D gene is possibly TRBD1 (7 bases). The CDR3 is 15 amino acids. Looked up from germline, CDR1 is MGHRA and CDR2 is YSYEKL. CDR3 nucleotide sequence: TGCGCCCGCAGCCAGAGACAGGGAGGCTCCTACGAGCAGTACTTC. Translating it yields CARSQRQGGSYEQYF.

Comments on this clonotype: The CDR3 does not close with the conserved phenylalanine or tryptophan, likely indicating a read error. The chain uses TRBV24-1 and TRBJ2-1; 8 positions agree with TRBD2. V lost 1 base, J lost 6 bases, and 7 bases stayed unmatched. The V gene's germline CDR1 is KGHDR and CDR2 SFDVKD. There are 16 residues in the CDR3. CDR3: CATSDFNSGIGNEQFL. The CDR3, as DNA: TGTGCCACCAGTGATTTTAATAGCGGGATAGGCAATGAGCAGTTCCTC.

This clonotype has a count of ten or more. J is TRBJ2-3 and V is TRBV29-1; D possibly corresponds to TRBD2 (7 bases). V lost 1 base to trimming and J lost 5 bases, with 16 bases between them. The CDR3 contains 15 residues. CDR1 and CDR2 from the germline V gene are SQVTM and ANQGSEA. CDR3 bases: TGCAGCGTTGAAGTTAGTGGGGGGGCCGGAGATACGCAGTATTTT. Translated: CSVEVSGGAGDTQYF.

This clonotype was observed a handful of times. The rearrangement uses TRBV6-6 and TRBJ2-7, with D perhaps TRBD2 (6 bases). Germline V gives CDR1 MNHNY, CDR2 SVGAGI (reference sequence). The CDR3 contains 12 residues. The V end was cut by 8 bases, the J end by 5 bases, with 13 bases between. CDR3 protein: CASCLGGDEQYF. CDR3 sequence (DNA): TGTGCCAGCTGTTTAGGAGGGGACGAGCAGTACTTC.

There are many counts of this clonotype. The V gene is TRBV12-3 or TRBV12-4, the J gene TRBJ2-5; D is perhaps TRBD1 or TRBD2 (6 bases each). This CDR3 comprises 16 residues. Deletions cut 0 bases from V and 1 base from J, with 12 bases between. DNA of the CDR3: TGTGCCAGCAGTTTAGCCGGGGGCGCAATCCAAGAGACCCAGTACTTC. It specifies CASSLAGGAIQETQYF.

V gene TRBV20-1 combines with J gene TRBJ2-5; D not certain. V dropped 1 base and J dropped 2 bases, with 14 bases sitting between them. Germline lookup yields CDR1 DFQATT and CDR2 SNEGSKA (reference sequence). The CDR3 runs 15 residues. CDR3 DNA sequence: TGCAGTGCTAGAGCCCTCTCCCGATCACAAGAGACCCAGTACTTC. It codes for CSARALSRSQETQYF.

In its sample, this clonotype was seen a few times. The chain combines TRBV27 with TRBJ1-2; D call uncertain. The CDR3 runs 13 residues. V lost 1 base, J lost 2 bases, and 5 bases lay in between. Germline loops: CDR1 MNHEY, CDR2 SMNVEV (reference sequence). The DNA for the CDR3 is TGTGCCAGCAGTTTATACTTGAACTATGGCTACACCTTC. Amino acids: CASSLYLNYGYTF.

This chain joins TRBV13 and TRBJ2-1; 7 bases match TRBD1. The trim removed 5 bases at V and 3 bases at J, leaving 7 bases unmatched. CDR1 is PRHDT, CDR2 FYEKMQ, per germline (reference sequence). This CDR3 contains 15 residues. The CDR3 loop reads CASSPRTGLYNEQFF. CDR3 DNA: TGTGCCAGCAGCCCAAGGACAGGACTCTACAATGAGCAGTTCTTC.

The V and J genes are TRBV10-1 and TRBJ2-4, with 8 positions matching TRBD1. V shed 5 bases and J 7 bases; nucleotides not matched to a gene: 13. Germline V gene sequence: CDR1 WNHNN, CDR2 SYGVQD (reference sequence). The CDR3 totals 16 residues. Here the CDR3 reads CASSLRDRRAFNIQYF. DNA of the CDR3: TGCGCCAGCAGTCTCCGGGACAGGAGGGCCTTTAACATTCAGTACTTC.

This clonotype occurred many times. The chain employs TRBV29-1 and TRBJ1-1; 8 bases fit TRBD1. Germline-derived CDR1 and CDR2 are SQVTM and ANQGSEA. Trimming removed 4 bases from V and 1 base from J; junction bases left unmatched: 2. This CDR3 is built from 13 residues. CDR3 residues: CSVADRGNTEAFF. The DNA of the CDR3 is TGCAGCGTTGCCGACAGGGGGAACACTGAAGCTTTCTTT. Variable domain in full (rest from reference TRBV29-1 and TRBJ1-1): SAVISQKPSRDICQRGTSLTIQCQVDSQVTMMFWYRQQPGQSLTLIATANQGSEATYESGFVIDKFPISRPNLTFSTLTVSNMSPEDSSIYLCSVADRGNTEAFFGQGTRLTVV.

This clonotype has ten or more counts. The chain joins TRBV27 to TRBJ2-5; TRBD2 is a possible D gene (6 bases). Trimming took off 3 bases at V and 3 bases at J, with 11 bases between the two ends. CDR3 length equals 14 residues. The germline gives CDR1 MNHEY, CDR2 SMNVEV (reference sequence). The CDR3, as DNA: TGTGCCAGCAGTTTTCTTGCGGGGAAAGAGACCCAGTACTTC. Its protein is CASSFLAGKETQYF.

The sample holds many counts of this clonotype. The chain couples TRBV12-3 or TRBV12-4 to TRBJ1-5; D might be TRBD1 (6 bases). Trimming took 6 bases from V and 3 from J, leaving 12 bases between them. This CDR3 is 14 amino acids long. CDR3 bases: TGTGCCAGCAGCCAAAGACAGGTCAATCAGCCCCAGCATTTT. Protein sequence: CASSQRQVNQPQHF.

The chain has TRBV5-4 and TRBJ2-5; 13 positions match TRBD2. V trimming: 4 bases; J trimming: 2 bases; junction bases outside the gene matches: 8. CDR3 length: 17 amino acids. Germline V gene sequence: CDR1 SGHNT, CDR2 YYREEE (reference sequence). The CDR3 is CASSPPGTSGAQETQYF. In DNA form, the CDR3 reads TGTGCCAGCAGCCCCCCCGGGACTAGCGGGGCACAAGAGACCCAGTACTTC.

As regards this clonotype: This sequence may be a read error, since a much larger clone differs from it by one base. Here the CDR3 omits its conserved ending phenylalanine or tryptophan, so a read error is the likely source. This rearrangement joins TRBV5-1 to TRBJ2-7, with D possibly being TRBD2 (6 bases). Germline assignment: CDR1 SGHRS and CDR2 YFSETQ. This CDR3 comprises 15 residues. Between the trimmed V and J ends, which lost 2 bases and 1 base, there was a span of 13 bases. The CDR3 sequence is CASSFTSSLSYEQYL. CDR3 bases: TGCGCCAGCAGCTTTACTAGCAGCCTGTCCTACGAGCAGTACCTC.

This sequence joins TRBV27 and TRBJ1-2; 7 bases fit TRBD1. From germline, CDR1 is MNHEY and CDR2 SMNVEV (reference sequence). The V gene end was trimmed by 6 bases and the J gene end by 5 bases; junction bases not matched to a gene: 9. There are 14 residues in the CDR3. As DNA, the CDR3 is TGTGCCAGCAGAGCCGGAGGGGGCGTATATGGCTACACCTTC. This gives the protein CASRAGGGVYGYTF.

Only one count was recorded for this clonotype. A much larger clone lies one base from this, so it may be a read error. The CDR3 region is CASSFQQTPNQPQYF. Here the CDR3 DNA reads TGTGCCAGCAGCTTCCAGCAAACCCCAAATCAGCCCCAGTATTTT. The genes are TRBV5-6 and TRBJ1-5; D is uncertain. With the DNA end fitting TRBJ2-3 better, the J assignment may be wrong. This CDR3 has 15 amino acids. From germline, CDR1 is SGHDT and CDR2 YYEEEE.

The V and J genes are TRBV4-1 and TRBJ1-2, with unresolved D. The CDR3 has 15 amino acids. Germline V gene data show CDR1 as MGHRA and CDR2 as YSYEKL. Trimming pared 0 bases from V and 4 bases from J, leaving 12 bases between. This CDR3 is CASSQDSGVGYGYTF. CDR3 DNA: TGCGCCAGCAGCCAAGATAGTGGCGTGGGCTATGGCTACACCTTC.

As regards this clonotype: Compared with germline, one end of the junction differs, possibly owing to a read error. This chain joins TRBV9 and TRBJ2-3; 12 bases align to TRBD2. CDR3 size: 17 residues. Germline CDR1 is SGDLS and CDR2 is YYNGEE. CDR3 loop: CTSSVASGGAYTDTQYF. CDR3 nucleotides: TGTACCAGCAGCGTAGCTAGCGGGGGGGCATACACAGATACGCAGTATTTT.

This clonotype has at least ten counts. The gene calls are TRBV7-9 and TRBJ2-6; the match to TRBD2 covers 7 bases. The CDR3 is 19 residues long. CDR1 is SEHNR, CDR2 FQNEAQ, per germline (reference sequence). Trimming at V came to 5 bases and at J to 0 bases, leaving 13 bases not matched to a gene. The CDR3 sequence: CASSPPRLAESSGANVLTF. Here the CDR3 DNA reads TGTGCCAGCAGCCCCCCTCGGCTAGCGGAAAGCTCTGGGGCCAACGTCCTGACTTTC. The full variable domain, with the rest looked up from reference TRBV7-9 and TRBJ2-6, is DTGVSQNPRHKITKRGQNVTFRCDPISEHNRLYWYRQTLGQGPEFLTYFQNEAQLEKSRLLSDRFSAERPKGSFSTLEIQRTEQGDSAMYLCASSPPRLAESSGANVLTFGAGSRLTVL.

This clonotype showed up many times. The chain recombines TRBV12-3 or TRBV12-4 with TRBJ1-5, with TRBD1 as a possible D gene (6 bases). The V gene lost 2 bases and the J gene lost 7 bases, with 21 bases spanning the gap. CDR3 length: 17 residues. Here the CDR3 reads CASSLSVGWGAWQPQHF. DNA of the CDR3: TGTGCCAGCAGTTTAAGTGTTGGGTGGGGGGCATGGCAGCCCCAGCATTTT.

This clonotype was seen many times. This chain joins TRBV9 and TRBJ2-5, with D perhaps given as TRBD1 or TRBD2 (5 bases each). Per germline, CDR1 SGDLS and CDR2 YYNGEE. The CDR3 runs to 14 residues. Trimming cost V 0 bases and J 5 bases, with 11 bases left between them. CDR3 residues: CASSVGGPGETQYF. The CDR3 DNA is TGTGCCAGCAGCGTAGGGGGACCTGGGGAGACCCAGTACTTC.

This clonotype was counted ten times or more. The rearrangement joins TRBV13 to TRBJ1-1; D might be TRBD1 (5 bases). The germline V gene encodes CDR1 PRHDT and CDR2 FYEKMQ (reference sequence). The CDR3 extends over 15 amino acids. V was clipped by 2 bases and J by 5 bases, with 15 bases between them. The DNA for the CDR3 is TGTGCCAGCAGCTTATGGGGGGAAAGTGGAACTGAAGCTTTCTTT. Residues: CASSLWGESGTEAFF.

The table lists this clonotype with a few counts. The chain uses TRBV12-3 or TRBV12-4 and TRBJ2-5; 10 nucleotides agree with TRBD2. This CDR3 spans 16 amino acids. V lost 7 bases and J lost 3; bases outside the gene matches: 11. Here the CDR3 DNA reads TGTGCCAGCACGAGAACTCTCAGCGGGGGGGAAGAGACCCAGTACTTC. It encodes CASTRTLSGGEETQYF.

This clonotype has a single count. A clone one base away is much larger, so this may be a read error. This sequence joins TRBV7-2 and TRBJ1-5; 8 bases are a match to TRBD1. The CDR3 totals 17 residues. CDR1 is SGHTA, CDR2 FQGNSA, per germline. The CDR3 loop is CASSLWDRTNSNPPQHF. In DNA form, the CDR3 reads TGTGCCAGCAGCCTATGGGACAGGACGAATAGCAATCCGCCCCAGCATTTT. The whole variable domain, filled in from reference TRBV7-2 and TRBJ1-5, reads GAGVSQSPSNKVTEKGKDVELRCDPISGHTALYWYRQSLGQGLEFLIYFQGNSAPDKSGLPSDRFSAERTGGSVSTLTIQRTQQEDSAVYLCASSLWDRTNSNPPQHFGDGTRLSIL.

There are many counts of this clonotype. This chain uses TRBV28 with TRBJ2-7, with D unclear. Germline-derived CDR1 and CDR2 are MDHEN and SYDVKM. This CDR3 is built from 10 residues. V lost 11 bases to trimming and J lost 5 bases, with 10 bases between them. CDR3 protein: CAVGKNEQYF. The CDR3 DNA reads TGTGCCGTAGGGAAGAACGAGCAGTACTTC. Looking up the rest from reference TRBV28 and TRBJ2-7 gives the full variable domain: DVKVTQSSRYLVKRTGEKVFLECVQDMDHENMFWYRQDPGLGLRLIYFSYDVKMKEKGDIPEGYSVSREKKERFSLILESASTNQTSMYLCAVGKNEQYFGPGTRLTVT.

The chain combines TRBV20-1 with TRBJ2-7; 9 nucleotides align to TRBD2. CDR3 length: 14 residues. The V gene end was trimmed by 0 bases and the J gene end by 4 bases; junction bases not matched to a gene: 4. In germline, CDR1 is DFQATT, CDR2 SNEGSKA (reference sequence). In DNA form, the CDR3 reads TGCAGTGCTAGAGACAAGCGGGAGGTTTACGAGCAGTACTTC. Translating it yields CSARDKREVYEQYF.